The rows below give T cell receptor beta chains drawn from one sample of a study of identical twins. TCRdb reanalysed the 5' RACE reads using MiXCR and keeps one entry per CDR3 protein. The sample contains around 530,000 distinct CDR3 sequences, 13% to 15% of which appear only once. This sample was also put to use in a study of yellow fever vaccine responses in identical twins.

The sample comprised CD4+ T cells sorted from blood. The origin of the receptors is a woman aged 18 to 35 in good health. Each CDR3 is given without its conserved first and last residue. The order of the fields is J gene, V gene, CDR3 protein.

TRBJ1-6,TRBV18,ASSPVVQGNSPLH
TRBJ1-3,TRBV28,ASRQTGSGNTIY
TRBJ2-3,TRBV5-1,ANSLGVGVNTDTQY
TRBJ2-2,TRBV25-1,ASSESQGGTGELF
TRBJ2-7,TRBV10-3,AISESSSSGSGEQY
TRBJ2-1,TRBV7-2,ASSSLVYYNEQF
TRBJ1-2,TRBV28,ASSPGGRYT
TRBJ2-5,TRBV9,ASSPRTSGGLLQETQY
TRBJ2-7,TRBV11-3,ASSPLSYEQY
TRBJ1-2,TRBV7-9,ASSLALGTGSRGYT
TRBJ2-4,TRBV15,ATSRETGGKNIQY
TRBJ2-7,TRBV28,ASSPTGVREQY
TRBJ2-3,TRBV29-1,SVDGWDISTDTQY
TRBJ2-2,TRBV12-3/TRBV12-4,ASSPRGTGTTGELF
TRBJ2-5,TRBV9,ASSVEGSGSSWETQY
TRBJ1-1,TRBV3-1,ASSFELLYTEAF
TRBJ2-2,TRBV12-3/TRBV12-4,ASADGLAGGLTGELF
TRBJ2-7,TRBV2,ASRPEGDEQY
TRBJ2-7,TRBV5-1,ASSLTSVSPGYEQY
TRBJ2-7,TRBV2,ASSGVMGRASAYEQY
TRBJ2-3,TRBV20-1,SPQGQAGGHTQY
TRBJ1-4,TRBV14,ASSRQDWNEKLF
TRBJ2-2,TRBV6-1,ATLADGGELF
TRBJ2-2,TRBV5-1,ASSLAQQAGELF
TRBJ2-3,TRBV12-3/TRBV12-4,ASSFNRASTDTQY
TRBJ1-1,TRBV7-9,ASSLIGQIEAF
TRBJ2-1,TRBV5-1,ASSLQTGSYNEQF
TRBJ2-7,TRBV10-3,AISDRAYEQY
TRBJ2-7,TRBV2,ASSESGATTGEQY
TRBJ2-2,TRBV7-9,AGGARSTNTGELF
TRBJ2-5,TRBV5-6,ASSFILAVSAQY
TRBJ1-1,TRBV12-3/TRBV12-4,ASSPQQGLTEAF
TRBJ2-3,TRBV14,ASSPGARADTQY
TRBJ2-2,TRBV12-3/TRBV12-4,ASSLDGQIPGELF
TRBJ2-7,TRBV20-1,SARTSGLYEQY
TRBJ1-2,TRBV6-4,ASSLRGSPNYGYT
TRBJ2-2,TRBV28,ASSPPRLAGGKNTGELF
TRBJ1-2,TRBV6-1,ASKPPGQEGYGYT
TRBJ2-3,TRBV5-1,ASSFSRATDTQY
TRBJ2-6,TRBV19,ASSIPTGSVNVLT
TRBJ2-3,TRBV20-1,SARSSGSILDTQY
TRBJ1-1,TRBV6-2/TRBV6-3,ASSTELGAEAF
TRBJ2-1,TRBV20-1,SARGGLATYNEQF
TRBJ2-1,TRBV29-1,SVPGGGGNEQF
TRBJ2-1,TRBV20-1,SARDLLAGDNEQF